This T cell receptor (beta chain) was obtained from a study of CD8 T cells in ankylosing spondylitis. Points from the study as a whole: Ankylosing spondylitis blood appeared to carry a characteristic TCR beta motif of roughly 8 highly homologous variants. The authors reported significant enrichment of disease-linked clones in matched ankylosing spondylitis synovial fluid.

To note about this clonotype: The antigen is unknown.

Germline values: CDR1 PRHDT, CDR2 FYEKMQ (reference sequence). The CDR3 loop spans 13 amino acids. The germline V and J ends were trimmed by 5 bases and 5 bases, with 13 bases remaining between them. Via MiXCR, TCRdb re-called the 5' RACE reads, giving one row per CDR3 protein. The repertoire holds 150,000 to 200,000 distinct CDR3 sequences, around 13% seen once, with 15% to 20% in the top ten. This chain uses TRBV13 with TRBJ2-7; D is possibly TRBD2 (5 bases). This receptor was taken from a male donor with ankylosing spondylitis or in good health (not recorded which). What was sequenced was blood, either unsorted or a sorted T cell fraction (not recorded which). The CDR3 bases are TGTGCCAGCAGCCTAAGAGCGGCCCACGAGCAGTACTTC. Its translation is CASSLRAAHEQYF.